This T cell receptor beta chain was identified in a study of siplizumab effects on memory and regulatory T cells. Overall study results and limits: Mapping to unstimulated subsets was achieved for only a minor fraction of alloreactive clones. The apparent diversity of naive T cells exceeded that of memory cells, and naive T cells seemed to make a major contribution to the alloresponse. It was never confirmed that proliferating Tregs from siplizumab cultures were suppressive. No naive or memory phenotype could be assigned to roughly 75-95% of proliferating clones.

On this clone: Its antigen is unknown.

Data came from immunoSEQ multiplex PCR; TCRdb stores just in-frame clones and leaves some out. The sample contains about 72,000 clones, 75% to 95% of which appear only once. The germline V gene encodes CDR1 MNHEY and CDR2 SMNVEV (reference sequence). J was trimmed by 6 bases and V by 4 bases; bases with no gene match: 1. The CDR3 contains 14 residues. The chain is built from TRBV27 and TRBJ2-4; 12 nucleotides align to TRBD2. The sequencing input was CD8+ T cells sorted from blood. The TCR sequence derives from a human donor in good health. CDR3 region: CASSSGLAGNIQYF. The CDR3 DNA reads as TGTGCCAGCAGTTCGGGACTAGCGGGAAACATTCAGTACTTC.